A single sample is the source of the 22 T cell receptor beta chains below, sequenced in a study of T cells in Graves' hyperthyroidism and ophthalmopathy. Template material for amplifying TCR beta CDR3 regions consisted of RNA transcripts. Researchers ran a first-round RT-PCR on the TCR CDR3 using the HTBI primer set. Each CDR3 protein gets one entry after TCRdb re-called the multiplex PCR reads with MiXCR. This table holds about 400,000 distinct CDR3 sequences, roughly 13% found once. The sequenced sample consisted of blood. These receptors were obtained from a man aged 45-65 years with Graves' ophthalmopathy.

The chain employs TRBV7-2 and TRBJ2-3; D unclear. Deletions cut 1 base from V and 4 bases from J, with 9 bases between. CDR1 and CDR2 from the germline V gene are SGHTA and FQGNSA. This CDR3 contains 14 residues. As DNA, the CDR3 is TGTGCCAGCAGCTTAGGGCTAGTTTCAGATACGCAGTATTTT. This sequence encodes CASSLGLVSDTQYF.

This clonotype was found many times. The chain employs TRBV5-1 and TRBJ2-1; D is unclear. The V gene lost 2 bases and the J gene lost 5 bases, with 11 bases spanning the gap. The V gene's germline CDR1 is SGHRS and CDR2 YFSETQ. The CDR3 covers 14 residues. The chain's CDR3 is CASSFPGDNNEQFF. In DNA, the CDR3 is TGCGCCAGCAGCTTCCCTGGAGATAACAATGAGCAGTTCTTC.

There are many counts of this clonotype. The chain has TRBV5-4 and TRBJ2-1; 9 nucleotides match TRBD2. V was pared by 0 bases and J by 4 bases, with 5 bases of the junction left unmatched. The CDR3 has 16 amino acids. Germline V gene data show CDR1 as SGHNT and CDR2 as YYREEE (reference sequence). CDR3 sequence reads: CASSLASGARYNEQFF. DNA for the CDR3: TGTGCCAGCAGCTTGGCTAGCGGGGCTCGGTACAATGAGCAGTTCTTC.

This clonotype was recorded many times. The chain joins TRBV20-1 to TRBJ2-7; D tentatively reads TRBD1 or TRBD2 (7 bases each). V lost 0 bases and J lost 2, with 17 bases in between. The length of the CDR3 is 16 residues. CDR1 DFQATT and CDR2 SNEGSKA come from the germline V gene (reference sequence). CDR3 sequence reads: CSARELGGDRPYEQYF. For the CDR3, the DNA is TGCAGTGCTAGAGAATTAGGGGGGGACAGACCCTACGAGCAGTACTTC.

This clonotype was seen more than once but under ten times. The rearrangement joins TRBV19 to TRBJ2-1; 14 nucleotides match TRBD2. There are 17 residues in the CDR3. Germline CDR1 and CDR2: LNHDA and SQIVND (reference sequence). J lost 6 bases, V lost 7 bases, and 11 bases had no gene match. The CDR3 DNA is TGTGCCAGTACCCGACTAGCGGGAGGGGCCATCGGCAATGAGCAGTTCTTC. It encodes CASTRLAGGAIGNEQFF.

The chain combines TRBV9 with TRBJ2-2, with D hard to call. Germline assignment: CDR1 SGDLS and CDR2 YYNGEE. The ends were cut back, 0 bases at V and 4 bases at J, with 7 bases in the middle. The CDR3 has 14 residues. CDR3 coding DNA: TGTGCCAGCAGCGTAGTTGTGGGCACCGGGGAGCTGTTTTTT. This gives the protein CASSVVVGTGELFF.

Of note for this clonotype: The germline gene is not matched at one end of the junction; a read error may be the cause. This chain joins TRBV7-9 and TRBJ2-1; no firm D call. The CDR3 length is 11 residues. Germline V lookup: CDR1 SEHNR, CDR2 FQNEAQ (reference sequence). The CDR3 sequence is CTSSLGAEQFF. Written as DNA, the CDR3 is TGTACCAGCAGCTTAGGCGCCGAGCAGTTCTTC.

The chain links TRBV6-1 to TRBJ2-5, with 12 bases lining up with TRBD2. The germline CDR1 and CDR2 sequences are MNHNS and SASEGT. The CDR3 runs 15 residues. V trimming: 5 bases; J trimming: 5 bases; junction bases outside the gene matches: 6. Here the CDR3 reads CASSSIGTSGETQYF. The CDR3 bases are TGTGCCAGCAGTTCAATCGGGACTAGCGGGGAGACCCAGTACTTC.

The chain combines TRBV6-2 or TRBV6-3 with TRBJ1-4; TRBD1 agrees at 8 bases. This CDR3 region has 19 residues. J gave up 8 bases and V 2 bases, and 19 bases lay outside the gene matches. Germline loops: CDR1 MNHEY, CDR2 SVGEGT. The CDR3 nucleotides read TGTGCCAGCAGTTACGTTAGGACAGGGCCGAACTTCCGGGAGGAAAAACTGTTTTTT. Its translation is CASSYVRTGPNFREEKLFF.

This clonotype was seen a handful of times. Germline and junction disagree at one end, which may indicate a read error. The gene calls are TRBV19 and TRBJ2-6; tentatively, D is TRBD1 or TRBD2 (5 bases each). The CDR3 loop spans 18 amino acids. The germline V gene encodes CDR1 LNHDA and CDR2 SQIVND (reference sequence). The CDR3 DNA is TGTGCCAGTAGCCGCGACGGGGCCCAAGTCTCTGGGGCCAACGTCCCGACTTTC. Protein: CASSRDGAQVSGANVPTF.

The table lists this clonotype with a few counts. The CDR3 loop is CASSYSGTGINEQFF. The CDR3 DNA sequence: TGTGCCAGCAGCTATTCCGGGACAGGGATCAATGAGCAGTTCTTC. The chain has TRBV7-8 and TRBJ2-1; TRBD1 aligns across 9 bases. J gave up 6 bases and V 4 bases, and 7 bases lay outside the gene matches. CDR1 is SGHVS, CDR2 FQNEAQ, per germline. The CDR3 extends over 15 amino acids.

This clonotype was counted at least ten times. The rearrangement links TRBV5-1 to TRBJ2-2; 7 bases agree with TRBD2. Germline loops: CDR1 SGHRS, CDR2 YFSETQ. J gave up 5 bases and V 1 base, and 5 bases lay outside the gene matches. The CDR3 is 15 residues long. The DNA of the CDR3 is TGCGCCAGCAGCTTGTCCCAGGGAGGGACCGGGGAGCTGTTTTTT. Translation: CASSLSQGGTGELFF.

This clonotype was detected many times. V and J are TRBV5-1 and TRBJ2-1; the D gene is possibly TRBD2 (6 bases). The CDR3 is 15 amino acids. V lost 4 bases to trimming and J lost 6 bases, with 17 bases between them. Germline V gene sequence: CDR1 SGHRS, CDR2 YFSETQ. As DNA, the CDR3 is TGCGCCAGCAGCCGACGTGGGGCGGGACGCAATGAGCAGTTCTTC. It codes for CASSRRGAGRNEQFF.

This clonotype was recorded at least ten times. V usage is TRBV27 and J usage is TRBJ2-1, with D perhaps matching TRBD1 or TRBD2 (5 bases each). Trimming removed 2 bases from V and 9 bases from J, with 17 bases in between. The V gene's germline CDR1 is MNHEY and CDR2 SMNVEV (reference sequence). The CDR3 is 15 residues long. The CDR3 DNA follows: TGTGCCAGCAGTTTAGGGACCGGCTTCTACGTTGAGCAGTTCTTC. It codes for CASSLGTGFYVEQFF.

The rearrangement uses TRBV30 and TRBJ2-4; D is perhaps TRBD2 (6 bases). The CDR3 runs 16 residues. Germline values: CDR1 GTSNPN, CDR2 SVGIG (reference sequence). Deletions cut 4 bases from V and 0 bases from J, with 16 bases between. The CDR3 nucleotides are TGTGCCTGGAATAAACCCGGAGCGGGAGCCAAAAACATTCAGTACTTC. Amino acids: CAWNKPGAGAKNIQYF. The variable domain in full, completed from reference TRBV30 and TRBJ2-4, reads SQTIHQWPATLVQPVGSPLSLECTVEGTSNPNLYWYRQAAGRGLQLLFYSVGIGQISSEVPQNLSASRPQDRQFILSSKKLLLSDSGFYLCAWNKPGAGAKNIQYFGAGTRLSVL.

This clonotype appeared many times. The chain joins TRBV29-1 to TRBJ2-7; 9 nucleotides align to TRBD2. The CDR3 contains 14 residues. V shed 6 bases, J shed 2 bases, and the junction held 8 bases outside the gene matches. CDR1 and CDR2 (germline): SQVTM, ANQGSEA. In nucleotides, the CDR3 is TGCAGCGTCGGGGGCGGGAGGGAGCCCTACGAGCAGTACTTC. It is translated as CSVGGGREPYEQYF.

Only a few counts were recorded for this clonotype. The chain employs TRBV19 and TRBJ1-2, with 9 positions matching TRBD1. With V trimmed by 6 bases and J by 8 bases, 4 bases remained unmatched. CDR3 size: 12 residues. Per the germline V gene, CDR1 is LNHDA and CDR2 is SQIVND (reference sequence). CDR3 amino acids: CASRRTGVGYTF. CDR3 coding DNA: TGTGCCAGTAGGAGGACAGGGGTCGGCTACACCTTC.

V gene TRBV7-3 combines with J gene TRBJ2-1, with 10 bases that match TRBD2. Germline loops: CDR1 SGHTA, CDR2 FQGTGA. Trimming removed 6 bases from V and 2 bases from J; junction bases left unmatched: 10. The CDR3 is 17 residues long. For the CDR3, the DNA is TGTGCCAGCAGTTTCGTAGCGGGAGGACGGGCCTACAATGAGCAGTTCTTC. The encoded protein is CASSFVAGGRAYNEQFF. The complete variable domain, with remaining parts taken from reference TRBV7-3 and TRBJ2-1, reads GAGVSQTPSNKVTEKGKYVELRCDPISGHTALYWYRQSLGQGPEFLIYFQGTGAADDSGLPNDRFFAVRPEGSVSTLKIQRTERGDSAVYLCASSFVAGGRAYNEQFFGPGTRLTVL.

This clonotype came up many times. The chain links TRBV2 to TRBJ2-5; 8 nucleotides line up with TRBD2. CDR3 size: 15 residues. Germline loops: CDR1 SNHLY, CDR2 FYNNEI. The V and J ends lost 8 bases and 4 bases, in that order; junction bases with no gene match: 12. CDR3 DNA sequence: TGTGCCAGCGGGAGCGGGAGCCTTCCCTCAGAGACCCAGTACTTC. Its translation is CASGSGSLPSETQYF.

The chain couples TRBV2 to TRBJ2-3, with D possibly TRBD2 on 6 matching bases. This CDR3 region has 15 residues. Germline V lookup: CDR1 SNHLY, CDR2 FYNNEI. V lost 5 bases to trimming and J lost 0 bases, with 12 bases between them. The CDR3 nucleotides are TGTGCCAGCAGTCTTAGCGGTGCTAGCACAGATACGCAGTATTTT. It is translated as CASSLSGASTDTQYF.

This clonotype occurred many times. V gene TRBV28 combines with J gene TRBJ2-3; 8 bases are a match to TRBD2. Germline CDR1 MDHEN, CDR2 SYDVKM. V gave up 9 bases and J gave up 6 bases; unmatched junction bases: 11. The CDR3 sequence is 14 residues long. The CDR3 here is CASRTSGSFDTQYF. The CDR3 coding sequence is TGTGCCAGTAGAACTAGCGGTTCCTTTGATACGCAGTATTTT.

This CDR3 is CASSLAPSGRVNTEAFF. In DNA, the CDR3 is TGTGCCAGCAGCTTAGCGCCTTCGGGACGGGTGAACACTGAAGCTTTCTTT. The gene calls are TRBV7-8 and TRBJ1-1; D perhaps matches TRBD1 (5 bases). CDR3 length: 17 residues. Trimming cost V 0 bases and J 0 bases, with 14 bases left between them. Germline loops: CDR1 SGHVS, CDR2 FQNEAQ.